Reported below is one T cell receptor beta chain. No antigen is known for it. Per-base qualities were not stored, and no clone one base away is much larger. This entry comes from a study of T-cell memory formation after mild COVID-19 (dated by TCRdb to the early 2020s). About the investigation overall: TCR sequence clusters from the two donors were found to be largely donor specific. Longitudinal TCRalpha and TCRbeta repertoire sequencing tracked T-cell clones expanding and contracting after mild COVID-19 in a couple of donors. Two young, previously healthy adult volunteers made up the cohort, one male and one female. Study-wide conclusions, independent of this receptor: Only a couple of mild cases were covered in the study, and larger cohorts including severe cases with pre-infection samples were considered necessary. The detection of some responding clones in pre-infection memory suggests that pre-existing cross-reactive memory T cells joined the SARS-CoV-2 response. Balanced CD4/CD8 phenotypes were observed for clones contracting from day 15 to 85, whereas a bias towards CD4+ was observed for a second wave of clones expanding from day 15 to 37. SARS-CoV-2 specificity was not confirmed for the second-wave clones peaking on day 37. Contracting CD4+ clones turned up mainly in the CM and EM memory subsets, whereas EMRA was where CD8+ clones were enriched.

The instrument given in TCRdb is Illumina NovaSeq 6000. cDNA libraries for TCRalpha and TCRbeta were prepared by 5'RACE using constant-segment primers, with sample barcodes and unique molecular identifiers added. Trizol reagent was used to extract RNA from every sample. Amplification of the libraries took two PCR steps, and the second step added a second sample barcode plus Illumina TruSeq adapters. Sequencing of libraries was performed on an Illumina NovaSeq with 2 x 150 bp paired-end reads. As for how the authors treated the data: With migec v1.2.7, reads were demultiplexed and then collapsed into UMI-guided consensus sequences. Using mixcr v2.1.11, the UMI consensuses were aligned to TRA and TRB V and J templates and assembled into clonotypes. Clonotypes were classified as expanded or contracted when called significant by both edgeR and NoisET, with noise models trained on biological replicates. For edgeR calls, the thresholds were a false discovery rate-adjusted p below 0.01 and a log2 fold-change of 1. As an exploratory analysis of dynamics, PCA with hierarchical clustering was applied to max-normalized trajectories of the 1000 most abundant clonotypes. Each responding clone was given a CD4 or CD8 phenotype based on the CD4+ and CD8+ repertoires, which had been sequenced separately. TCRdb reprocessed the public reads (quality trimming at Q25 with fastp, clone calling with MiXCR) and kept in-frame beta chains. CDR3 protein sequences are deduplicated, and each keeps its most common genes and DNA. TCRdb, rather than the study authors, made the V and J calls. This sample lists fewer than 90,000 distinct CDR3 sequences; around 13% were detected once. The ten largest clones capture less than 45% of the sample.

According to the germline V gene (reference sequence), CDR1 reads LNHDA and CDR2 reads SQIVND. The CDR3 measures 14 amino acids from cysteine to phenylalanine. Solely the CDR3 DNA is kept, with 42 bases framed from the first base. Unmatched junction bases come to 3, with V trimmed by 9 bases and J by 1 base. PBMCs were isolated by Ficoll-Paque density gradient centrifugation. The sequenced material came from PBMCs or a T cell subset sorted from them (not recorded which). The chain is encoded by TRBV19 joined to TRBJ2-6; 7 of the junction bases match TRBD1. This TCR derives from a man younger than 30 who had mild COVID-19 (a few samples of this study predate the infection). The sample titles of this study are shuffled in the database, so cell type and time point are left out; the donor was told from shared clones. The CDR3 is CASRRGSGANVLTF. The DNA reads TGTGCCAGCCGCAGGGGGTCTGGGGCCAACGTCCTGACTTTC.